The T cell receptor (beta chain) under discussion was sequenced for a study of brain T cells in children with intractable seizures. Sequencing was limited to surgery cases with top T cell transcript signatures in brain tissue. Pre-surgery treatment included at least one anti-epileptic drug. With 9 bases clipped from V and 6 bases from J, the junction kept 14 bases outside the gene matches. The CDR3 is made up of 15 amino acids. The V gene's germline CDR1 is SGHRS and CDR2 YFSETQ. Measured with immunoSEQ multiplex PCR; TCRdb has only the in-frame clones, and not every one. This sample carries tens of thousands of clones, more than 75% of them seen once, and the ten largest clones take approximately 24%. This clone is a singleton in its sample.

The chain combines TRBV5-1 with TRBJ2-1; TRBD2 aligns across 8 bases. The input for sequencing was peripheral blood, taken at surgery. This clonotype was sampled from a girl aged 2-10 years with Rasmussen encephalitis and intractable seizures. CDR3 in DNA: TGCGCCACTGCTGATCGACTAGCGAACTCCAATGAGCAGTTCTTC. This codes for CATADRLANSNEQFF.